This TCR beta chain comes out of a study of human T cells and chemical hapten exposure. In the study overall: Diphenylcyclopropenone doses were given weekly to the scalps of patients across the approximately 24-week study. Diagnoses of alopecia areata, totalis or universalis occurred in mostly female patients.

Specified time point: pre-sensitization, week 0. The sample's treatment: therapeutic diphenylcyclopropenone sensitization with weekly scalp DPC. Sequencing started from total RNA isolated from unfractionated whole blood. This clonotype has just a few counts. Its matching antigen is unknown. Broader study findings: With regard to DPC sensitization, TCRs above 1 in 1000 frequency did not change.

One entry per CDR3 protein, called by TCRdb with MiXCR from the RACE reads. The table has about 260,000 distinct CDR3 sequences, 7.5% to 9% seen once. This CDR3 is 17 amino acids long. CDR1 and CDR2 (germline): SGHAT, FQNNGV. Germline trimming cut 5 bases from V and 8 bases from J; bases unmatched to any gene: 15. The receptor comes from a woman aged 40-49 years with alopecia areata. Some clones in this sample may be carry-over from other donors' samples. Sequencing used whole blood, obtained in connection with sensitization to the hapten diphenylcyclopropenone (DPC). J is TRBJ2-1 and V is TRBV11-2; 10 nucleotides line up with TRBD1. The chain's CDR3 is CASSNRARTGGRDEQFF. Here the CDR3 DNA reads TGTGCCAGCAGCAACCGGGCACGGACAGGGGGGAGGGATGAGCAGTTCTTC.